This is a list of T cell receptor beta chains from one sample in a study of blood T cells in healthy people across ages. TCRdb analysed the 5' RACE reads with MiXCR anew, one entry per CDR3 protein. This repertoire shows about 1,000,000 distinct CDR3 sequences, roughly 45% found once; its top ten account for about 19%. The sample comprised blood. These receptors were obtained from a woman aged 55-75 years in good health. The CDR3 runs from the conserved cysteine through the conserved F or W. A D gene is named only where the DNA matches it firmly. Not all rows give a size; the values are once, few, many and, for expanded clones, a class.

abundance | j_gene | len | v_gene | d_gene | CDR3aa | CDR3nt
NA | TRBJ2-7 | 15 | TRBV2 | NA | CASSEWGQGSDEQYF | TGTGCCAGCAGTGAGTGGGGTCAGGGAAGCGACGAGCAGTACTTC
NA | TRBJ1-4 | 15 | TRBV15 | TRBD1 | CATSGIDRVGEKLFF | TGTGCCACCAGCGGAATTGACAGGGTAGGGGAAAAACTGTTTTTT
NA | TRBJ2-1 | 17 | TRBV5-6 | TRBD2 | CASSFVDSGSSYNEQFF | TGTGCCAGCAGCTTTGTGGATAGCGGGAGCTCCTACAATGAGCAGTTCTTC
few | TRBJ2-1 | 13 | TRBV20-1 | NA | CSARARVEGEQFF | TGCAGTGCTAGGGCCAGGGTAGAAGGTGAGCAGTTCTTC
NA | TRBJ2-1 | 16 | TRBV7-9 | TRBD2 | CASSKKTSGRGDEQFF | TGTGCCAGCAGCAAAAAGACTAGCGGGAGAGGCGATGAGCAGTTCTTC
NA | TRBJ2-1 | 14 | TRBV7-2 | NA | CASSRNRDFNEQFF | TGTGCCAGCAGCCGAAACAGGGATTTCAATGAGCAGTTCTTC
many | TRBJ2-1 | 14 | TRBV24-1 | TRBD1 | CATSGDSKYGEQFF | TGTGCCACCAGTGGGGACAGCAAGTACGGTGAGCAGTTCTTC
NA | TRBJ2-1 | 16 | TRBV5-1 | TRBD2 | CASSVDPSGSYNEQFF | TGCGCCAGCAGCGTGGACCCTAGCGGGTCCTACAATGAGCAGTTCTTC
few | TRBJ2-4 | 12 | TRBV28 | NA | CAIRGAGNIQYF | TGTGCCATCCGGGGCGCCGGGAACATTCAGTACTTC
NA | TRBJ2-7 | 14 | TRBV3-1 | NA | CASSPGVGYYEQYF | TGTGCCAGCAGCCCGGGGGTAGGATACTACGAGCAGTACTTC
many | TRBJ2-7 | 10 | TRBV29-1 | NA | CSVGGREQYF | TGCAGCGTTGGGGGGCGAGAGCAGTACTTC
NA | TRBJ2-1 | 14 | TRBV20-1 | NA | CSARDYQGYNEQFF | TGCAGTGCTAGAGATTATCAAGGTTACAATGAGCAGTTCTTC
few | TRBJ1-5 | 17 | TRBV7-2 | NA | CASSPRAGEIFGQPQHF | TGTGCCAGCAGCCCAAGGGCGGGGGAAATTTTCGGTCAGCCCCAGCATTTT
NA | TRBJ2-7 | 14 | TRBV2 | NA | CASSPGLGGDEQYF | TGTGCCAGCAGTCCGGGACTAGGGGGCGATGAGCAGTACTTC
NA | TRBJ1-1 | 14 | TRBV20-1 | TRBD1 | CSARAGTGNTEAFF | TGCAGTGCTAGGGCCGGGACAGGGAACACTGAAGCTTTCTTT
few | TRBJ1-4 | 15 | TRBV7-2 | TRBD1 | CASSLIWDRNEKLFF | TGTGCCAGCAGCTTAATTTGGGACAGGAATGAAAAACTGTTTTTT